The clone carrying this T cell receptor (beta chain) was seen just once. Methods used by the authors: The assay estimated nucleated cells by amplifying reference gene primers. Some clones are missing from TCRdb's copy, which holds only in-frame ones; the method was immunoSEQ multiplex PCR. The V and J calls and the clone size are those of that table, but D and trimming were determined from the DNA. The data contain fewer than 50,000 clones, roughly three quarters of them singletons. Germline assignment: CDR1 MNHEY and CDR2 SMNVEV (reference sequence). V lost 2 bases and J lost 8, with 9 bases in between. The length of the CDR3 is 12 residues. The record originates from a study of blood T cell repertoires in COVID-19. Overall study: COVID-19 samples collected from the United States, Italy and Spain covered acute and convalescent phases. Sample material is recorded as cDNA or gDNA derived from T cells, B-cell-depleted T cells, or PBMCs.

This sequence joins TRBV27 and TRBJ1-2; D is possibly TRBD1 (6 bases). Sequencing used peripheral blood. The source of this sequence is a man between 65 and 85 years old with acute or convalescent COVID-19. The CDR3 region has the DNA TGTGCCAGCAGTTTAACAGGGCAGGGCTACACCTTC. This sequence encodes CASSLTGQGYTF.